The 26 T cell receptor beta chains below were found in one sample sequenced in a study of cytomegalovirus exposure and HLA in healthy donors. PCR employed 60 Vbeta and 13 Jbeta primers. Libraries were prepared by immunoSEQ multiplex PCR; TCRdb keeps only in-frame clonotypes and omits some of them. The profile shows more than 15,000 clones, approximately 68% of them singletons. The sample taken for sequencing was PBMCs. The receptors stem from a young man in good health and CMV-seronegative.

The chain uses TRBV29-1 and TRBJ1-1; 7 bases match TRBD1. Germline assignment: CDR1 SQVTM and CDR2 ANQGSEA. The CDR3 runs to 16 residues. V was pared by 0 bases and J by 1 base, with 8 bases of the junction left unmatched. This CDR3 reads CSVEDVTGVTNTEAFF. CDR3 DNA: TGCAGCGTTGAAGATGTAACAGGGGTTACGAACACTGAAGCTTTCTTT.

This clone was counted a few times. The V gene is TRBV6-5, the J gene TRBJ2-7; tentative D call: TRBD1 (6 bases). Germline CDR1 MNHEY, CDR2 SVGAGI. The CDR3 loop spans 11 amino acids. V lost 2 bases and J lost 8, with 7 bases in between. The CDR3 region is CASSYGGKQYF. CDR3 bases: TGTGCCAGCAGTTACGGGGGCAAGCAGTACTTC.

The chain joins TRBV7-9 to TRBJ1-1; a weak D match, TRBD1 (5 bases). The germline V gene encodes CDR1 SEHNR and CDR2 FQNEAQ (reference sequence). This CDR3 spans 16 amino acids. V was shortened by 4 bases and J by 1 base, with 16 bases between the two germline ends. The CDR3 coding sequence is TGTGCCAGCAGCTCACCAACCCTTGACAGGAACACTGAAGCTTTCTTT. This codes for CASSSPTLDRNTEAFF.

The chain joins TRBV5-1 to TRBJ2-7; 7 bases fit TRBD2. V trimming: 0 bases; J trimming: 0 bases; junction bases outside the gene matches: 9. The length of the CDR3 is 17 residues. Germline loops: CDR1 SGHRS, CDR2 YFSETQ. In DNA, the CDR3 is TGCGCCAGCAGCTTGGCCGGAGGAGCGGGGCTCTCCTACGAGCAGTACTTC. Translating gives CASSLAGGAGLSYEQYF.

This sequence joins TRBV30 and TRBJ1-5; D perhaps matches TRBD1 (5 bases). Trimming took 0 bases from V and 0 from J, leaving 6 bases between them. The CDR3 covers 14 residues. Germline V lookup: CDR1 GTSNPN, CDR2 SVGIG (reference sequence). CDR3 in amino acids: CAWSVQVSNQPQHF. The CDR3 nucleotides read TGTGCCTGGAGTGTACAGGTTAGCAATCAGCCCCAGCATTTT.

The V call is TRBV30, the J call TRBJ2-5, with D possibly matching TRBD1 (5 bases). The CDR3 is 12 amino acids. Germline V lookup: CDR1 GTSNPN, CDR2 SVGIG (reference sequence). Trimming took 1 base from V and 2 from J, leaving 5 bases between them. DNA of the CDR3: TGTGCCTGGAGTGAGGGGCAAGAGACCCAGTACTTC. Amino acids: CAWSEGQETQYF.

The rearrangement joins TRBV10-3 to TRBJ1-1, with 8 bases identical to TRBD1. The CDR3 spans 15 residues. Trimming removed 2 bases from V and 5 bases from J; junction bases left unmatched: 7. CDR1 ENHRY and CDR2 SYGVKD come from the germline V gene. CDR3 nucleotide sequence: TGTGCCATCAGTGAGCCCTGGACAGGGAGTACTGAAGCTTTCTTT. Residues: CAISEPWTGSTEAFF.

The chain recombines TRBV30 with TRBJ2-3, with a weak D call TRBD1 (6 bases). This CDR3 has 13 amino acids. CDR1 and CDR2 (germline): GTSNPN, SVGIG (reference sequence). V was clipped by 2 bases and J by 2 bases, with 8 bases between them. Written as DNA, the CDR3 is TGTGCCTGGAGTACAGGGATCACAGATACGCAGTATTTT. Protein: CAWSTGITDTQYF.

The chain combines TRBV5-1 with TRBJ2-7; D is perhaps TRBD2 (6 bases). Germline lookup yields CDR1 SGHRS and CDR2 YFSETQ. This CDR3 comprises 15 residues. V lost 4 bases and J 2 bases, leaving 16 bases between the germline ends. The CDR3 nucleotides are TGCGCCAGCAGCGCAACCGGGACTGCAACCTACGAGCAGTACTTC. Translation: CASSATGTATYEQYF.

This rearrangement joins TRBV5-6 to TRBJ1-2; D gene unclear. Trimming shortened V by 4 bases and J by 5 bases, and 15 bases separated the two germline ends. The CDR3 runs 14 residues. Germline-derived CDR1 and CDR2 are SGHDT and YYEEEE. This CDR3 is CASSLDTPGYGYTF. The CDR3 DNA reads as TGTGCCAGCAGCCTTGATACGCCGGGGTATGGCTACACCTTC.

The chain carries TRBV27 and TRBJ2-7; 7 nucleotides agree with TRBD2. Germline-derived CDR1 and CDR2 are MNHEY and SMNVEV (reference sequence). V shed 2 bases, J shed 4 bases, and the junction held 8 bases outside the gene matches. CDR3 length equals 15 residues. In nucleotides, the CDR3 is TGTGCCAGCAGTTTAGGGGCGGGAGCCGGTTACGAGCAGTACTTC. Its protein product is CASSLGAGAGYEQYF.

The chain employs TRBV25-1 and TRBJ1-1; 10 nucleotides line up with TRBD1. V shed 6 bases and J 5 bases; nucleotides not matched to a gene: 6. The germline CDR1 and CDR2 sequences are MGHDK and SYGVNS. The CDR3 totals 14 residues. This CDR3 reads CASSQAGQGTEAFF. CDR3 in DNA: TGTGCCAGCAGCCAGGCGGGACAGGGGACTGAAGCTTTCTTT.

This rearrangement joins TRBV6-5 to TRBJ1-1, with 7 bases matching TRBD1. Germline CDR1 MNHEY, CDR2 SVGAGI. The CDR3 runs to 14 residues. V was clipped by 7 bases and J by 4 bases; unmatched bases: 9. The CDR3, as DNA: TGTGCCAGCACCCCCGAAGGGGGCAGCACTGAAGCTTTCTTT. Translating gives CASTPEGGSTEAFF.

Only one count was recorded for this clone. The genes are TRBV25-1 and TRBJ2-5, with a possible D match to TRBD1 (6 bases). CDR3 length: 15 residues. Trimming took 3 bases from V and 5 from J, leaving 16 bases between them. CDR1 and CDR2 (germline): MGHDK, SYGVNS. The chain's CDR3 is CASSETGAPGETQYF. As DNA, the CDR3 is TGTGCCAGCAGTGAGACAGGTGCCCCAGGGGAGACCCAGTACTTC.

The chain carries TRBV7-2 and TRBJ1-2; D is possibly TRBD1 (5 bases). The CDR3 sequence is 14 residues long. The V gene's germline CDR1 is SGHTA and CDR2 FQGNSA. The V end was cut by 5 bases, the J end by 4 bases, with 14 bases between. The CDR3 sequence is CASSRQQVSYGYTF. The DNA of the CDR3 is TGTGCCAGCAGCCGACAACAGGTATCCTATGGCTACACCTTC.

The J gene is TRBJ2-2, the V gene TRBV30; TRBD2 agrees at 10 bases. V dropped 5 bases and J dropped 5; count of bases not matched to a gene: 8. The CDR3 spans 15 residues. Per the germline V gene, CDR1 is GTSNPN and CDR2 is SVGIG (reference sequence). DNA of the CDR3: TGTGCCTGGGCCAGCGGGGGGGCTAGGACCGGGGAGCTGTTTTTT. Protein: CAWASGGARTGELFF.

This chain connects TRBV29-1 to TRBJ2-3, with 9 nucleotides matching TRBD2. CDR1 and CDR2 (germline): SQVTM, ANQGSEA. The CDR3 length is 17 residues. With V trimmed by 0 bases and J by 0 bases, 7 bases remained unmatched. CDR3 DNA: TGCAGCGTTGAAGATCTTCGGCTAGCGGGGAGCACAGATACGCAGTATTTT. Encoded protein: CSVEDLRLAGSTDTQYF.

V and J are TRBV30 and TRBJ1-5, with D unclear. CDR3 length equals 15 residues. V gave up 0 bases and J gave up 2 bases, with 11 bases separating them. The V gene's germline CDR1 is GTSNPN and CDR2 SVGIG (reference sequence). The CDR3 nucleotides are TGTGCCTGGAGTGTAACGGGTCTAGGCAATCAGCCCCAGCATTTT. It codes for CAWSVTGLGNQPQHF.

This rearrangement joins TRBV5-6 to TRBJ1-1; 9 positions match TRBD1. Germline V gene lookup returns CDR1 SGHDT and CDR2 YYEEEE. V shed 3 bases, J shed 8 bases, and the junction held 5 bases outside the gene matches. CDR3 length: 13 residues. The CDR3 sequence is CASSWNRGREAFF. The CDR3 DNA reads TGTGCCAGCAGCTGGAACAGGGGGCGGGAAGCTTTCTTT.

The sample holds a few counts of this clone. The chain couples TRBV6-5 to TRBJ2-1; possible D gene TRBD1, 5 bases. The length of the CDR3 is 13 residues. V was shortened by 6 bases and J by 3 bases, with 9 bases between the two germline ends. The germline CDR1 and CDR2 sequences are MNHEY and SVGAGI. As DNA, the CDR3 is TGTGCCAGCAGCCGCGGACACTACAATGAGCAGTTCTTC. This gives the protein CASSRGHYNEQFF.

The chain couples TRBV29-1 to TRBJ1-1, with TRBD1 identical over 7 bases. The CDR3 length is 14 residues. V shed 4 bases and J 4 bases; nucleotides not matched to a gene: 9. CDR1 and CDR2 from the germline V gene are SQVTM and ANQGSEA. CDR3 nucleotide sequence: TGCAGCGTTGGACAGGGCATCAGAGGCACTGAAGCTTTCTTT. Its protein is CSVGQGIRGTEAFF.

The gene calls are TRBV29-1 and TRBJ1-1; D unclear. The CDR3 sequence is 12 residues long. Trimming pared 6 bases from V and 4 bases from J, leaving 12 bases between. From germline, CDR1 is SQVTM and CDR2 ANQGSEA. The CDR3 sequence: CSVGTGFTEAFF. Written as DNA, the CDR3 is TGCAGCGTCGGAACGGGATTCACTGAAGCTTTCTTT.

This clone was observed a handful of times. The J gene is TRBJ1-1, the V gene TRBV19; tentative D call: TRBD1 (5 bases). The germline V gene has CDR1 LNHDA and CDR2 SQIVND (reference sequence). This CDR3 comprises 19 residues. Trimming shortened V by 5 bases and J by 1 base, and 26 bases separated the two germline ends. The CDR3 DNA reads TGTGCCAGTAGTCGTCCGGTGAATGACAGACAGTCCCCGAACACTGAAGCTTTCTTT. Amino acids: CASSRPVNDRQSPNTEAFF.

The rearrangement uses TRBV2 and TRBJ2-5; the match to TRBD2 covers 12 bases. The CDR3 is 15 residues long. CDR1 is SNHLY and CDR2 is FYNNEI in the germline V gene. After removal of 0 bases from V and 4 bases from J, the junction contained 0 bases not matched to a gene. CDR3 sequence reads: CASSEALAGGETQYF. The CDR3 coding sequence is TGTGCCAGCAGTGAAGCACTAGCGGGGGGAGAGACCCAGTACTTC.

The rearrangement links TRBV25-1 to TRBJ1-5; possible D gene TRBD1, 5 bases. This CDR3 comprises 14 residues. Trimming left V 4 bases short and J 2 bases short, with 9 bases between. Per the germline V gene, CDR1 is MGHDK and CDR2 is SYGVNS. CDR3 sequence reads: CASSAWGGNQPQHF. As DNA, the CDR3 is TGTGCCAGCAGTGCATGGGGGGGCAATCAGCCCCAGCATTTT.

The J gene is TRBJ1-1, the V gene TRBV6-5; the D gene is possibly TRBD1 (5 bases). The V end was cut by 0 bases, the J end by 1 base, with 6 bases between. Germline V gene sequence: CDR1 MNHEY, CDR2 SVGAGI. This CDR3 spans 14 amino acids. CDR3 sequence: CASSYSGRNTEAFF. In DNA, the CDR3 is TGTGCCAGCAGTTACTCGGGGCGGAACACTGAAGCTTTCTTT.